The clone carrying this TCR beta chain came up a few times. TCR beta CDR3 sequences were amplified from RNA transcripts. TCR CDR3 underwent first-round RT-PCR with the HTBI primer set. One entry per CDR3 protein results from TCRdb running MiXCR on the multiplex PCR reads. The sample lists a few hundred thousand distinct CDR3 sequences, under 15% occurring once. The entry originates in a study of T cells in Graves' hyperthyroidism and ophthalmopathy. The PBMCs were sourced from fresh peripheral blood (about 9.7 ml). The sequenced sample was blood. This TCR derives from a woman in her twenties or thirties with Graves' hyperthyroidism.

DNA for the CDR3: TGTGCCAGCAGCTTGATGGTGTCTGAAGCTTTCTTT. Translating gives CASSLMVSEAFF. The rearrangement joins TRBV5-8 to TRBJ1-1; no firm D call. The CDR3 is 12 residues long. Germline loops: CDR1 SGHTS, CDR2 YDEGEE. Trimming shortened V by 1 base and J by 6 bases, and 7 bases separated the two germline ends.